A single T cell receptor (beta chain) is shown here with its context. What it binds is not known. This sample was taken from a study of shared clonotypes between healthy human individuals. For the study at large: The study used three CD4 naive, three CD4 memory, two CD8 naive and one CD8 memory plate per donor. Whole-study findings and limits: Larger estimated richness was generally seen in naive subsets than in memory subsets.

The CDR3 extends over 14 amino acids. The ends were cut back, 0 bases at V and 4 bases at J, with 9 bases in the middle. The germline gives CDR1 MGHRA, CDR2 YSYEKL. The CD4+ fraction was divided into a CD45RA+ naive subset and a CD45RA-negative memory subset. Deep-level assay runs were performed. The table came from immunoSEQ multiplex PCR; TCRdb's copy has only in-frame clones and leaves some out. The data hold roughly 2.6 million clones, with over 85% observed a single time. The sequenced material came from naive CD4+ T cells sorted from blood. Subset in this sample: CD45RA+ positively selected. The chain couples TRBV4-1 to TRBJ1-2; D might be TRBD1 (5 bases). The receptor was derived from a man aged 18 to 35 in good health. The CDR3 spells CASSQDAGTYGYTF. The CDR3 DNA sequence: TGCGCCAGCAGCCAAGATGCAGGGACCTATGGCTACACCTTC.